This TCR beta chain was identified in a study of T cell repertoires in cytomegalovirus infection. This clonotype was detected only a few times. CDR3 length: 12 amino acids. Per the germline V gene, CDR1 is MNHNY and CDR2 is SVGAGI (reference sequence). Trimming removed 7 bases from V and 5 bases from J, with 11 bases in between. Each CDR3 protein is one row after TCRdb ran MiXCR on the reads. The sample has roughly 230,000 distinct CDR3 sequences; approximately 24% are singletons. This TCR was sampled from a human donor in good health (CMV status not recorded). Some clones in this sample may be carry-over from other donors' samples. The sequenced sample consisted of CD8+ T cells from PBMCs. The chain couples TRBV6-6 to TRBJ1-1; D is possibly TRBD1 (6 bases). As DNA, the CDR3 is TGTGCCAGCAATCAGGGGTATACTGAAGCTTTCTTT. This translates into CASNQGYTEAFF.